The next 12 T cell receptor beta chains were all read from a single sample in a study of T cells in Graves' hyperthyroidism and ophthalmopathy. Amplified TCR beta CDR3 regions derived from RNA transcripts. HTBI primers were used for first-round RT-PCR of the TCR CDR3. MiXCR was run by TCRdb on the multiplex PCR reads, yielding one entry per CDR3 protein. The table has about 480,000 distinct CDR3 sequences, 20% to 25% seen once. The sample consisted of blood. Source of these receptors: a woman in her sixties or seventies with Graves' ophthalmopathy.

This clonotype turned up a few times. This sequence joins TRBV9 and TRBJ1-3, with D maybe TRBD1 (5 bases). The CDR3 is 14 residues long. Germline V gene sequence: CDR1 SGDLS, CDR2 YYNGEE. V was cut by 0 bases and J by 9 bases, with 13 bases left in between. CDR3 residues: CASSVGDRESTIYF. In nucleotides, the CDR3 is TGTGCCAGCAGCGTAGGGGACCGGGAAAGCACCATATATTTT.

This clonotype was counted a few times. The rearrangement uses TRBV29-1 and TRBJ2-7; the D is unclear. This CDR3 comprises 12 residues. Looked up from germline, CDR1 is SQVTM and CDR2 is ANQGSEA. V was pared by 2 bases and J by 4 bases, with 9 bases between. The CDR3 nucleotides read TGCAGCGTTGAAATCCCCGGGTACGAGCAGTACTTC. It specifies CSVEIPGYEQYF.

This chain joins TRBV7-2 and TRBJ2-7; the D gene could be TRBD1 or TRBD2 (6 bases each). Deletions cut 8 bases from V and 5 bases from J, with 22 bases between. There are 15 residues in the CDR3. Germline V lookup: CDR1 SGHTA, CDR2 FQGNSA. The CDR3 reads CASPAWGAGLNEQYF. The CDR3 coding sequence is TGTGCCAGCCCCGCATGGGGGGCCGGTCTCAACGAGCAGTACTTC.

The V call is TRBV12-5, the J call TRBJ2-5; TRBD2 matches 7 bases. CDR3 size: 16 residues. Germline CDR1 and CDR2: LGHNT and FRNRAP. Trimming took 4 bases from V and 5 from J; bases not matched to a gene: 13. Here the CDR3 DNA reads TGTGCTAGTGGTTCACGAGGGAGGGCCCTCGGGGAGACCCAGTACTTC. This gives the protein CASGSRGRALGETQYF.

This clonotype was seen repeatedly, ten times or more. The chain combines TRBV6-1 with TRBJ1-2; D is possibly TRBD1 (6 bases). V lost 5 bases and J 2 bases, leaving 21 bases between the germline ends. The CDR3 covers 17 residues. Germline CDR1 is MNHNS and CDR2 is SASEGT. CDR3 in amino acids: CASSPLAGGADNYGYTF. The CDR3, as DNA: TGTGCCAGCAGTCCCCTCGCCGGGGGCGCAGACAACTATGGCTACACCTTC.

The chain carries TRBV14 and TRBJ1-1; D perhaps matches TRBD1 (5 bases). This CDR3 region has 13 residues. CDR1 is SGHDN and CDR2 is FVKESK in the germline V gene. V was shortened by 3 bases and J by 5 bases, with 10 bases between the two germline ends. The CDR3 loop reads CASSQNRGTEAFF. The CDR3 DNA follows: TGTGCCAGCAGCCAGAATCGGGGGACTGAAGCTTTCTTT.

The CDR3 loop is CAISYRDGDSYNEQFF. CDR3 nucleotide sequence: TGTGCCATCAGCTATCGGGACGGGGACTCCTACAATGAGCAGTTCTTC. This chain uses TRBV10-3 with TRBJ2-1; D may match TRBD1 or TRBD2 (5 bases each). With 6 bases removed from V and 0 bases from J, the gap between germline ends came to 15 bases. The germline V gene encodes CDR1 ENHRY and CDR2 SYGVKD. The CDR3 sequence is 16 residues long.

The V call is TRBV28, the J call TRBJ1-2, with 7 nucleotides matching TRBD1. In germline, CDR1 is MDHEN, CDR2 SYDVKM. This CDR3 contains 14 residues. Trimming took 6 bases from V and 8 from J; bases not matched to a gene: 12. The CDR3 sequence is CASRQTGREVGYTF. Written as DNA, the CDR3 is TGTGCCAGCAGGCAGACAGGGAGGGAAGTGGGCTACACCTTC.

On this clonotype: This may arise from a read error, as a much more abundant clone is one base away. The chain has TRBV2 and TRBJ2-5, with D perhaps matching TRBD2 (6 bases). Germline loops: CDR1 SNHLY, CDR2 FYNNEI. CDR3 length equals 16 residues. CDR3 protein: CACSENSGGPQETQYF. The CDR3 DNA reads as TGTGCCTGCAGTGAAAATAGCGGAGGCCCCCAAGAGACCCAGTACTTC.

This rearrangement joins TRBV4-2 to TRBJ2-2, with a tentative D call TRBD1 (5 bases). The V and J ends lost 2 bases and 4 bases respectively, with 14 bases between them. The CDR3 extends over 16 amino acids. Per germline, CDR1 LGHNA and CDR2 YNFKEQ. The CDR3 sequence: CASSQLSGRATGELFF. CDR3 sequence (DNA): TGTGCCAGCAGCCAACTTTCAGGGCGAGCCACCGGGGAGCTGTTTTTT.

This chain links TRBV19 with TRBJ1-1; 7 nucleotides match TRBD1. This CDR3 has 17 amino acids. V gave up 3 bases and J gave up 0 bases; unmatched junction bases: 10. The V gene's germline CDR1 is LNHDA and CDR2 SQIVND (reference sequence). CDR3 DNA sequence: TGTGCCAGTAGTATTCCGTGGGGACAGAGCATGAACACTGAAGCTTTCTTT. Amino acids: CASSIPWGQSMNTEAFF.

This clonotype has just a few counts. This rearrangement joins TRBV5-1 to TRBJ2-1; D call uncertain. Trimming shortened V by 0 bases and J by 6 bases, and 10 bases separated the two germline ends. The CDR3 loop spans 14 amino acids. CDR1 SGHRS and CDR2 YFSETQ come from the germline V gene. The CDR3 coding sequence is TGCGCCAGCAGCTTGGGAACTCGGGTCAATGAGCAGTTCTTC. This translates into CASSLGTRVNEQFF.